This TCR beta chain derives from a study of T cell responses to AZD1222 COVID-19 vaccine. Study-level results: Nearly half of spike-specific TCRs reportedly target variant regions that are unmutated in the B.1.351 and B.1.1.7 variants. Of the AZD1222 recipients, only 5 to 7 were seropositive at baseline. The donors showed a predominance of white British ancestry and of females, with possible underestimation of clonal diversity.

CDR3 length equals 15 residues. Per the germline V gene, CDR1 is MNHEY and CDR2 is SVGAGI. Trimming pared 0 bases from V and 0 bases from J, leaving 6 bases between. Only a few counts were recorded for this clone. Antigen unknown. Measured with immunoSEQ multiplex PCR; TCRdb has only the in-frame clones, and not every one. The sample consists of more than 140,000 clones, about nine tenths of them appearing once. This receptor was taken from an adult in good health. The material was peripheral blood, obtained on day 0 of MenACWY control vaccination. This chain uses TRBV6-5 with TRBJ1-5, with no clear D. The CDR3 here is CASSYSPYSNQPQHF. The CDR3, as DNA: TGTGCCAGCAGTTACTCACCATATAGCAATCAGCCCCAGCATTTT.